Listed below are T cell receptor beta chains from one sample, sequenced in a study of blood T cell repertoires in COVID-19. The method was immunoSEQ multiplex PCR; TCRdb's version includes in-frame clones alone and lacks a portion of them. The repertoire consists of hundreds of thousands of clones, with roughly 88% occurring once and the leading ten covering 2% to 2.5%. Sequenced sample: peripheral blood. These receptors were obtained from a woman aged 40 to 50 who had recovered from COVID-19. Both conserved end residues are part of each CDR3. Fields, in order: J gene, clone size, V gene, D gene, CDR3 protein, CDR3 DNA. The D gene is left open where the match is weak. Part of the rows lack a size; the others show once, few, many or a class for expanded clones.

TRBJ2-3,.,TRBV11-2,.,CASSLPGLGTDTQYF,TGTGCCAGCAGCCTCCCGGGTTTAGGCACAGATACGCAGTATTTT
TRBJ1-5,.,TRBV28,TRBD1,CASNPGQGNNQPQHF,TGTGCCAGCAACCCGGGACAGGGTAATAATCAGCCCCAGCATTTT
TRBJ1-4,.,TRBV5-5,.,CASSPLTRPGEKLFF,TGTGCCAGCAGCCCGTTGACCCGTCCAGGCGAAAAACTGTTTTTT
TRBJ1-4,.,TRBV19,TRBD1,CASSIGLTGDEKLFF,TGTGCCAGTAGTATAGGACTGACAGGGGATGAAAAACTGTTTTTT
TRBJ2-3,.,TRBV28,.,CASLSWRTGTDTQYF,TGTGCCAGCTTAAGCTGGAGGACAGGCACAGATACGCAGTATTTT
TRBJ2-6,once,TRBV5-4,TRBD1,CASSHPGQGSGANVLTF,TGTGCCAGCAGCCACCCGGGACAGGGTTCTGGGGCCAACGTCCTGACTTTC
TRBJ1-5,.,TRBV4-2,.,CASSQRGASNQPQHF,TGTGCCAGCAGCCAACGGGGGGCGAGCAATCAGCCCCAGCATTTT
TRBJ1-6,.,TRBV28,TRBD1,CASRGGTAGNSPLHF,TGTGCCAGCAGAGGAGGGACAGCCGGCAATTCACCCCTCCACTTT
TRBJ2-2,.,TRBV6-2/TRBV6-3,.,CASSWGLTNTGELFF,TGTGCCAGCAGTTGGGGACTTACTAACACCGGGGAGCTGTTTTTT
TRBJ2-7,.,TRBV9,.,CASSVGREPTYEQYF,TGTGCCAGCAGCGTAGGACGGGAACCTACCTACGAGCAGTACTTC
TRBJ1-6,.,TRBV6-6,TRBD1,CASSYDGTDNSPLHF,TGTGCCAGCAGTTACGATGGGACAGATAATTCACCCCTCCACTTT
TRBJ2-6,.,TRBV3-1/TRBV3-2,.,CASSLGSGANVLTF,TGTGCCAGCAGCCTCGGTTCTGGGGCCAACGTCCTGACTTTC
TRBJ2-4,.,TRBV4-2,TRBD2,CASSQWTSGDNIQYF,TGTGCCAGCAGCCAATGGACTAGCGGGGACAACATTCAGTACTTC
TRBJ1-6,.,TRBV4-3,.,CASSHDLGSPPHF,TGCGCCAGCAGCCATGATCTCGGTTCACCCCCCCACTTT
TRBJ2-1,few,TRBV30,.,CAWSRDSSYNEQFF,TGTGCCTGGAGCCGGGACTCATCCTACAATGAGCAGTTCTTC